This T cell receptor (beta chain) was recorded in a study of T cell repertoires in cytomegalovirus infection. Study details: Based on public TCR beta signatures, there were indications of CMV infection and of a matching HLA type.

The CDR3 length is 13 residues. V dropped 9 bases and J dropped 3 bases, with 11 bases sitting between them. The germline V gene encodes CDR1 LNHDA and CDR2 SQIVND (reference sequence). A remark on this clonotype: Antigen: not known.

TCRdb itself ran the reads through MiXCR, one entry per CDR3 protein. The profile shows around 330,000 distinct CDR3 sequences, 15% to 20% of them singletons. Overall study findings and caveats: Carriers of CMV plus the relevant HLA were identified by cumulative public TCR beta family frequency. Within the response measured ex vivo, HLA-C-restricted CMV-specific TCR beta clonotypes were dominant.

The chain has TRBV19 and TRBJ1-4; a weak D match, TRBD1 (5 bases). The sample comprised PBMCs. The sequence was collected from a human donor in good health (CMV status not recorded). Some clones in this sample may be carry-over from other donors' samples. As DNA, the CDR3 is TGTGCCAGCAGAGGGGTGGCTAATGAAAAACTGTTTTTT. The encoded protein is CASRGVANEKLFF.